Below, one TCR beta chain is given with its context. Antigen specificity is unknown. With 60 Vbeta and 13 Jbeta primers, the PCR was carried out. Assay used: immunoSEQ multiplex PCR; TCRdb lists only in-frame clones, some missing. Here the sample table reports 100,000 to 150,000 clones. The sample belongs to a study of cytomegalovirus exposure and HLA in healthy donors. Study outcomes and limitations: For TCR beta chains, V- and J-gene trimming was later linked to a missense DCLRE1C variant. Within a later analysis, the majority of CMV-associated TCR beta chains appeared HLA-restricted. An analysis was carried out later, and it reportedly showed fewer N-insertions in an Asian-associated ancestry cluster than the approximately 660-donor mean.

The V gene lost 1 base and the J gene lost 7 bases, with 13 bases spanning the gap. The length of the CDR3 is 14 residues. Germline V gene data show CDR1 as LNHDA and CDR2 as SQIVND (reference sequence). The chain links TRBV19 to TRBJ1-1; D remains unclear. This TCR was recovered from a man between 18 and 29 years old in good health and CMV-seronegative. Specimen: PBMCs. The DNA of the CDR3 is TGTGCCAGTAGTATAGGGTCCAGGCCCTATGAAGCTTTCTTT. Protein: CASSIGSRPYEAFF.